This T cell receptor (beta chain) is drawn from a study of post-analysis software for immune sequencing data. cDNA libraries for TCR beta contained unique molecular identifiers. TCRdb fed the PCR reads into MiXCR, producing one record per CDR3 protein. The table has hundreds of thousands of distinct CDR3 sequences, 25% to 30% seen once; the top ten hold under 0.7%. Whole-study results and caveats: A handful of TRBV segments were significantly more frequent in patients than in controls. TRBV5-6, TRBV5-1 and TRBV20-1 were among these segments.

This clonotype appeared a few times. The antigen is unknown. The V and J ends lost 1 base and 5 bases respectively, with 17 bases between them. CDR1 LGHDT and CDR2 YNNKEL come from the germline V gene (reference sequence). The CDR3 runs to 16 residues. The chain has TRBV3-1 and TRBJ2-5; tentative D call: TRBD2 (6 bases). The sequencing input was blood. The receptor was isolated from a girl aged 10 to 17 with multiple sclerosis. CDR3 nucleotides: TGTGCCAGCAGCCAAGGCCGCGGGACCTCGACGGAGACCCAGTACTTC. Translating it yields CASSQGRGTSTETQYF.